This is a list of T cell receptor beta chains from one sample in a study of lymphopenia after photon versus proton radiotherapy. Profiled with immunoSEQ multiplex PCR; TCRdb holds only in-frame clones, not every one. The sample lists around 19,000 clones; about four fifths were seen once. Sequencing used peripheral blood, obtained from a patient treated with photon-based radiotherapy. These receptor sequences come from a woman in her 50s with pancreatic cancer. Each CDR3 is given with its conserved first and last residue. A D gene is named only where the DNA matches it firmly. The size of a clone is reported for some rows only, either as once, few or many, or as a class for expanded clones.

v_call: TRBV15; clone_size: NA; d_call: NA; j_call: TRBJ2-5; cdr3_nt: TGTGCCACCAGCAGAGATACTCCCGGGACACGGGGCTGGGAGACCCAGTACTTC; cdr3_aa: CATSRDTPGTRGWETQYF
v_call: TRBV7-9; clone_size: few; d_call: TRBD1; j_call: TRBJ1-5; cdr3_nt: TGTGCCAGCGGGGGGACAGGGCAACATCAGCCCCAGCATTTT; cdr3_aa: CASGGTGQHQPQHF
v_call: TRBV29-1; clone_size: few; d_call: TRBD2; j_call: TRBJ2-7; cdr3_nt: TGCAGCGTCGGACTAGTAGGCTCCCACGAGCAGTACTTC; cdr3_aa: CSVGLVGSHEQYF
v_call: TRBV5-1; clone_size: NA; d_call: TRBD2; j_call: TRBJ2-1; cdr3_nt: TGCGCCAGCAGCATCGAACTAGCGGCGTCCTACAATGAGCAGTTCTTC; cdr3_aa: CASSIELAASYNEQFF
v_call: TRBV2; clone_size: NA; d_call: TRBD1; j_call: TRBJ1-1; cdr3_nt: TGTGCCAGCAGGAGGGACAGCCCCGGTGGGGCTTTCTTT; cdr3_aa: CASRRDSPGGAFF
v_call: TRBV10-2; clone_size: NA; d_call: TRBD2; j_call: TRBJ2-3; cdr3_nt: TGCGCTATCCGACTAGCGGGAGGAGATACGCAGTATTTT; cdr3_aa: CAIRLAGGDTQYF
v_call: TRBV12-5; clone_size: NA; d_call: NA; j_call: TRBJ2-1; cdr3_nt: TGTGCTAGTGCCCCCCTAGGGCACAATGAGCAGTTCTTC; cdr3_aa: CASAPLGHNEQFF
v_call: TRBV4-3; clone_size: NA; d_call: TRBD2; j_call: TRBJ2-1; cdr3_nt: TGCGCCAGCAGCCAACTAGCGGGTGAGCAGTTCTTC; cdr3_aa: CASSQLAGEQFF
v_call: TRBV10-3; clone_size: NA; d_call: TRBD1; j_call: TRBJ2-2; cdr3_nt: TGTGCCATCAGTGAGGGACAGGGGCGAGGCGGGGAGCTGTTTTTT; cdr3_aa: CAISEGQGRGGELFF
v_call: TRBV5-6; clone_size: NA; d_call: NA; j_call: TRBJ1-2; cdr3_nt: TGTGCCAGCAGCCCTCGTCGAATATCTTCTCGCTACACCTTC; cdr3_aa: CASSPRRISSRYTF
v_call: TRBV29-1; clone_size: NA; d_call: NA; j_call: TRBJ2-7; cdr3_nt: TGCAGCGTTTTGGGAGAGTCCGCCTACGAGCAGTACTTC; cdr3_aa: CSVLGESAYEQYF
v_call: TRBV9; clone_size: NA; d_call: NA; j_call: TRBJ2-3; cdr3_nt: TGTGCCAGCAGCGTAGTAACGGTGGCAGATACGCAGTATTTT; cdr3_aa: CASSVVTVADTQYF
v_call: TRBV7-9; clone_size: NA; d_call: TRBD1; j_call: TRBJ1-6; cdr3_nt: TGTGCCAGCAGCTGGGGACAGGGTAATTCACCCCTCCACTTT; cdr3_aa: CASSWGQGNSPLHF
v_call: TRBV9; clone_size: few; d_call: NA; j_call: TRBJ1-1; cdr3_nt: TGTGCCAGCAGCGTAGAGGGGTACACTGAAGCTTTCTTT; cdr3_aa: CASSVEGYTEAFF
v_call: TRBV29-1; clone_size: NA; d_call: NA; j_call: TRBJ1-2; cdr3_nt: TGCAGCGTCGACCCGACACCCACGGACTATGGCTACACCTTC; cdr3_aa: CSVDPTPTDYGYTF
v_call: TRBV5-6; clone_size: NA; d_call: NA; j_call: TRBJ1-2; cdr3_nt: TGTGCCAGCAGCCCCGGTTACGGGTATGGCTACACCTTC; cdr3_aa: CASSPGYGYGYTF